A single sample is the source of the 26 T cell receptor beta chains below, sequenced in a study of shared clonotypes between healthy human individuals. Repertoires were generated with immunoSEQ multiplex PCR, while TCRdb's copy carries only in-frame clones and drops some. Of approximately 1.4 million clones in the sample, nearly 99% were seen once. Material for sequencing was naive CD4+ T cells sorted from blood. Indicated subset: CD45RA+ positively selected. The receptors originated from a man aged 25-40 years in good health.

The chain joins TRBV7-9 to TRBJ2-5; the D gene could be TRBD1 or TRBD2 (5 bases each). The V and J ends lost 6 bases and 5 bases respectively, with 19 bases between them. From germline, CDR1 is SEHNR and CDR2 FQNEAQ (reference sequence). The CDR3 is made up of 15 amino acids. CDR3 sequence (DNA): TGTGCCAGCAGTCACCGGGACGGTGGTGAGGAGACCCAGTACTTC. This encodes CASSHRDGGEETQYF.

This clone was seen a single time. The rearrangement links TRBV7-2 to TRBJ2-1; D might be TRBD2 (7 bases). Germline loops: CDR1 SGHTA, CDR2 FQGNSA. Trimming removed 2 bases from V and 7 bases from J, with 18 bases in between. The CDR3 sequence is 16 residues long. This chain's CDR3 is CASSLWGLAEPNEQFF. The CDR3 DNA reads TGTGCCAGCAGCTTATGGGGGCTAGCGGAGCCAAATGAGCAGTTCTTC. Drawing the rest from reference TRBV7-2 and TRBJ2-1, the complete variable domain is GAGVSQSPSNKVTEKGKDVELRCDPISGHTALYWYRQSLGQGLEFLIYFQGNSAPDKSGLPSDRFSAERTGGSVSTLTIQRTQQEDSAVYLCASSLWGLAEPNEQFFGPGTRLTVL.

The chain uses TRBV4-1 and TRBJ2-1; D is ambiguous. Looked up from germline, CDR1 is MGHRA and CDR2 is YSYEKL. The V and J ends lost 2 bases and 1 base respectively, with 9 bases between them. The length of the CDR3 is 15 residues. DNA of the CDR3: TGCGCCAGCAGCCAACTTGGTTTGTCCTACAATGAGCAGTTCTTC. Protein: CASSQLGLSYNEQFF.

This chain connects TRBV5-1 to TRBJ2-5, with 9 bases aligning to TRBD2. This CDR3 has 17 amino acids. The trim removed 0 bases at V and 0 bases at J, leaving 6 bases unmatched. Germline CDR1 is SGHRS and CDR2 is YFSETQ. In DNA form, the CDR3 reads TGCGCCAGCAGCTTGGCGGCGGGAGGGCCCTACCAAGAGACCCAGTACTTC. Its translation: CASSLAAGGPYQETQYF.

CDR3 loop: CASSPLGDWAYNEQFF. Written as DNA, the CDR3 is TGTGCCAGCAGCCCCTTAGGGGATTGGGCCTACAATGAGCAGTTCTTC. The J gene is TRBJ2-1, the V gene TRBV27; TRBD1 might be the D (5 bases). Germline loops: CDR1 MNHEY, CDR2 SMNVEV (reference sequence). V was shortened by 6 bases and J by 2 bases, with 17 bases between the two germline ends. The CDR3 is 16 amino acids.

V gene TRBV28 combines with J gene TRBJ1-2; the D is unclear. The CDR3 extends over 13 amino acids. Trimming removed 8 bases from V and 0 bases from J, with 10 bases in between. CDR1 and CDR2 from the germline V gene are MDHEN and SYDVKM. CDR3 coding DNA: TGTGCCAGCGGTGAGGTAGCTAACTATGGCTACACCTTC. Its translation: CASGEVANYGYTF.

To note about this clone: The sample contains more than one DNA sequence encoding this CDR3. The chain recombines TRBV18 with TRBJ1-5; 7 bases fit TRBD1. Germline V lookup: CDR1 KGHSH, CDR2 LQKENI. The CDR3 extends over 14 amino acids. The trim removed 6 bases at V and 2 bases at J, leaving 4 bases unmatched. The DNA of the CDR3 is TGTGCCAGCTCCAGACAGGGAGGCAATCAGCCCCAGCATTTT. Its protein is CASSRQGGNQPQHF.

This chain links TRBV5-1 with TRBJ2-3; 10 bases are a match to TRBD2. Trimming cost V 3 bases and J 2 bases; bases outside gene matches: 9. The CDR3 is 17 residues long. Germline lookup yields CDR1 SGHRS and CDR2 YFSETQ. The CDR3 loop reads CASSSLELAGHTDTQYF. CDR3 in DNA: TGCGCCAGCAGCTCCCTTGAACTAGCGGGGCACACAGATACGCAGTATTTT. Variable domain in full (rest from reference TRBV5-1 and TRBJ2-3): KAGVTQTPRYLIKTRGQQVTLSCSPISGHRSVSWYQQTPGQGLQFLFEYFSETQRNKGNFPGRFSGRQFSNSRSEMNVSTLELGDSALYLCASSSLELAGHTDTQYFGPGTRLTVL.

The CDR3 nucleotides read TGTGCCAGTAGTACCCGGGACAGCCCCTACGAGCAGTACTTC. Residues: CASSTRDSPYEQYF. The chain combines TRBV19 with TRBJ2-7, with TRBD1 matching 7 bases. The CDR3 length is 14 residues. Germline-derived CDR1 and CDR2 are LNHDA and SQIVND (reference sequence). With 4 bases clipped from V and 2 bases from J, the junction kept 5 bases outside the gene matches.

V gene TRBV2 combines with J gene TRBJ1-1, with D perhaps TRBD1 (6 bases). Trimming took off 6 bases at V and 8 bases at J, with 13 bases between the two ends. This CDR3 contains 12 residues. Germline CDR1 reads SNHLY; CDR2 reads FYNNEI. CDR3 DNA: TGTGCCAGCAGCGCTACAGGGTGGGAAGCTTTCTTT. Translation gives CASSATGWEAFF.

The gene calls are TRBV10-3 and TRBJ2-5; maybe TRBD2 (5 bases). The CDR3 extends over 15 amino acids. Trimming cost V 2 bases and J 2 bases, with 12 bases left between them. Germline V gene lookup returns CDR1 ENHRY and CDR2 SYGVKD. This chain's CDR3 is CAISERLLAQETQYF. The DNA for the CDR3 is TGTGCCATCAGTGAGAGACTGCTAGCTCAAGAGACCCAGTACTTC.

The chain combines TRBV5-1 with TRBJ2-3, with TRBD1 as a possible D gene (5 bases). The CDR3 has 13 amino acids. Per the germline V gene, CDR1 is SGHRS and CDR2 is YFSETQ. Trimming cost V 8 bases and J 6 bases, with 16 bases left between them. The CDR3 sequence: CASGAGSDDTQYF. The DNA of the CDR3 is TGCGCCAGTGGGGCCGGGTCCGACGATACGCAGTATTTT.

Written as DNA, the CDR3 is TGCAGCGTTCGCTTCCAGAGCGAGCAGTACTTC. Its protein is CSVRFQSEQYF. The chain is built from TRBV29-1 and TRBJ2-7; D gene ambiguous. Deletions cut 5 bases from V and 6 bases from J, with 11 bases between. This CDR3 has 11 amino acids. Per germline, CDR1 SQVTM and CDR2 ANQGSEA.

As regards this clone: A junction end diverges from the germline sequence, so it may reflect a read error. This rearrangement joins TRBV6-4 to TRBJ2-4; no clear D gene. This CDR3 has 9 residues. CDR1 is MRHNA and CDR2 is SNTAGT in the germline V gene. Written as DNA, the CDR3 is TGTGCCAGCAGTGAGTTGGTAATCTTC. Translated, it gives CASSELVIF.

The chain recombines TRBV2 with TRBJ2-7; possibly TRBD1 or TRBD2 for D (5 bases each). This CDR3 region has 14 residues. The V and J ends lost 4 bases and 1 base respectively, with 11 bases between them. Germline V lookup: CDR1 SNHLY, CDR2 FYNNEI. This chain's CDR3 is CASSVRGHSYEQYF. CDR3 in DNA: TGTGCCAGCAGTGTGAGGGGCCATTCCTACGAGCAGTACTTC.

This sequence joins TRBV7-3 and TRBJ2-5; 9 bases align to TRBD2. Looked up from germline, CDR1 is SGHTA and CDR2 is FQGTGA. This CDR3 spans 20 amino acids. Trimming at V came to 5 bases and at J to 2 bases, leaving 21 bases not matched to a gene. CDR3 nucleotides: TGTGCCAGCAGCCTAGCAGATATGCTAGCGGGACGACGATGGCAAGAGACCCAGTACTTC. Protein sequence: CASSLADMLAGRRWQETQYF. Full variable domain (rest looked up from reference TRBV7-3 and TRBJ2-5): GAGVSQTPSNKVTEKGKYVELRCDPISGHTALYWYRQSLGQGPEFLIYFQGTGAADDSGLPNDRFFAVRPEGSVSTLKIQRTERGDSAVYLCASSLADMLAGRRWQETQYFGPGTRLLVL.

Here the CDR3 reads CASIVGRSGELFF. The CDR3 DNA follows: TGTGCCAGCATTGTGGGGAGGTCCGGGGAGCTGTTTTTT. The V gene is TRBV11-2, the J gene TRBJ2-2; the D gene is possibly TRBD2 (6 bases). V shed 7 bases and J shed 6 bases, with 12 bases lying between them. Germline CDR1 reads SGHAT; CDR2 reads FQNNGV. CDR3 size: 13 residues.

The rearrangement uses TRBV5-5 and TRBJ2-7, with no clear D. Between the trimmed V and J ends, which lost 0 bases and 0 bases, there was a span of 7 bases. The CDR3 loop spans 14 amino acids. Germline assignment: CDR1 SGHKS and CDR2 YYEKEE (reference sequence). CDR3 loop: CASSLVWGSYEQYF. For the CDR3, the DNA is TGTGCCAGCAGCTTGGTATGGGGCTCCTACGAGCAGTACTTC.

CDR3 residues: CASSLTGRDEQFF. In nucleotides, the CDR3 is TGTGCCAGCAGTTTGACAGGGAGGGATGAGCAGTTCTTC. The chain uses TRBV28 and TRBJ2-1; D assignment may be TRBD1 or TRBD2 (7 bases each). Germline V lookup: CDR1 MDHEN, CDR2 SYDVKM. Trimming took off 3 bases at V and 8 bases at J, with 11 bases between the two ends. The CDR3 consists of 13 residues.

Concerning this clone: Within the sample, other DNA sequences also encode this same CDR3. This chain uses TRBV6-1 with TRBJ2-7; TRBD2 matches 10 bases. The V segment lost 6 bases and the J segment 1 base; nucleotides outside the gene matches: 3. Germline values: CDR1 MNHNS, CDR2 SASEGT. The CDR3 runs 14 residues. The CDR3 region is CASRSSGSSYEQYF. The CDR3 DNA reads TGTGCCAGCAGGTCTAGCGGGAGTTCCTACGAGCAGTACTTC.

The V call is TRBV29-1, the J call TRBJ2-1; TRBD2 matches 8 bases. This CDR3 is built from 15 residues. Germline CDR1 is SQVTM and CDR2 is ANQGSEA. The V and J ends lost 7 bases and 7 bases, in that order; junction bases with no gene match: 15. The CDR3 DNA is TGCAGCGCTCGCCTCTGGGCGGGAGGTGGGAATGAGCAGTTCTTC. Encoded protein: CSARLWAGGGNEQFF.

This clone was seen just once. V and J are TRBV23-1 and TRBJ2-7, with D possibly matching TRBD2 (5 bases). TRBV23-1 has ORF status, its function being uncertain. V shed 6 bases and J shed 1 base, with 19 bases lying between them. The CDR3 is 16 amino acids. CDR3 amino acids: CASRSCGGKESYEQYF. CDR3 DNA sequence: TGCGCCAGCAGGTCATGTGGAGGCAAAGAATCCTACGAGCAGTACTTC.

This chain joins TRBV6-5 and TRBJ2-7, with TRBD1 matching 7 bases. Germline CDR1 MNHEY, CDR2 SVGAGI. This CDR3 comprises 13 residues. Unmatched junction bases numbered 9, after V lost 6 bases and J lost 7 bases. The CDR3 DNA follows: TGTGCCAGCAGAAGGACAGGCGGTGCTGAGCAGTACTTC. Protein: CASRRTGGAEQYF.

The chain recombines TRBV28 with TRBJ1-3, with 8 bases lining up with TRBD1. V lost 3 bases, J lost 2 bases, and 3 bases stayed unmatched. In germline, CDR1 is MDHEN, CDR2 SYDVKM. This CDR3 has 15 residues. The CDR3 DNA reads TGTGCCAGCAGTTTCCAGGGGGCGGCTGGAAACACCATATATTTT. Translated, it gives CASSFQGAAGNTIYF.

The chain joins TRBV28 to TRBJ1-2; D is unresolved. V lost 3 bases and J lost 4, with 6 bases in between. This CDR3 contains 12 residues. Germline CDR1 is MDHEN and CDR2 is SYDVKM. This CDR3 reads CASSFGPYGYTF. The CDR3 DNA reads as TGTGCCAGCAGTTTTGGGCCCTATGGCTACACCTTC.

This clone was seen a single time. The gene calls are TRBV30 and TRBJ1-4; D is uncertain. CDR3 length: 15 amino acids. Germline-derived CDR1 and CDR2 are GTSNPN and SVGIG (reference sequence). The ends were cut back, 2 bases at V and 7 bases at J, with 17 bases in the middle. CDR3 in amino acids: CAWSSLARLGEKLFF. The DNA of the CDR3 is TGTGCCTGGAGTTCCCTGGCCCGCCTCGGTGAAAAACTGTTTTTT.